This TCR beta chain emerged from a study of CD4 and CD8 cells across lung adenocarcinoma regions (dated by TCRdb to 2016 to 2019). In the study overall: To look at intratumor heterogeneity in the T cell receptor repertoire, the study compared tumor centers against tumor margins.

The germline V gene specifies WSHSY as CDR1 and SAAADI as CDR2. The CDR3 starts with the cysteine, ends with the phenylalanine, and has 13 residues. Only CDR3 DNA remains: 39 bases, in frame from the first base. The library was produced with PCR. The reads were generated on a HiSeq X Ten. TCRdb handled the public reads itself, with Q25 trimming in fastp and clone calling in MiXCR, and kept productive beta chains. A single entry per CDR3 protein holds the most common genes and DNA from its merged rows. The sample table lists 20,000 to 30,000 distinct CDR3 sequences, around half of them with a count of one. The ten largest account for nearly 50% of the sample. Of note for this clonotype: Its antigen is still unknown. The junction and the germline gene differ at one end; a read error may be behind it.

Donors were patients with localized lung adenocarcinoma, a subtype of non-small cell lung cancer. The centers of localized lung adenocarcinomas were where the samples came from. For TCR repertoire analysis, CD8+ T cells from tumor tissue were profiled apart from CD4+ T cells. The TCR sequence derives from a male donor with lung adenocarcinoma. The CD4 and CD8 labels of this study may be unreliable. The chain is made from TRBV10-2 and TRBJ1-5; the D gene is unclear. Sequencing input: CD8+ T cells from the center of a lung tumor. The meaning of the sample's cell subset or site label: tumor center region. The nucleotide sequence reads TGCGCCAGCAGTGTTAACGGGGAGCAGCCCCAGCACTTT. Translated, it reads CASSVNGEQPQHF.